Following are 29 T cell receptor beta chains from one sample sequenced in a study of shared clonotypes between healthy human individuals. Naive CD8 populations comprised CD45RO-negative cells positively selected for CCR7, excluding terminally differentiated effector memory CD45RA+ cells. The assay was immunoSEQ multiplex PCR, and TCRdb's table has in-frame clones only and misses some. The table has hundreds of thousands of clones, 80% to 95% seen once; the top ten hold approximately 25%. Input material: naive CD8+ T cells sorted from blood. These receptors originate from a man aged 30 to 45 in good health.

The chain joins TRBV6-5 to TRBJ1-5; 7 bases fit TRBD1. Per germline, CDR1 MNHEY and CDR2 SVGAGI. CDR3 length: 13 residues. J gave up 4 bases and V 6 bases, and 3 bases lay outside the gene matches. The CDR3 sequence is CASRGQPNQPQHF. The CDR3 DNA is TGTGCCAGCAGGGGACAGCCAAATCAGCCCCAGCATTTT.

V usage is TRBV9 and J usage is TRBJ2-2; the D is unclear. The CDR3 extends over 13 amino acids. Germline loops: CDR1 SGDLS, CDR2 YYNGEE. Trimming shortened V by 0 bases and J by 6 bases, and 6 bases separated the two germline ends. CDR3 in DNA: TGTGCCAGCAGCGTAGTTCAGTCCGGGGAGCTGTTTTTT. Translating it yields CASSVVQSGELFF.

V usage is TRBV5-5 and J usage is TRBJ2-3, with D possibly TRBD1 on 6 matching bases. The CDR3 contains 18 residues. V lost 2 bases and J lost 5, with 24 bases in between. From germline, CDR1 is SGHKS and CDR2 YYEKEE (reference sequence). CDR3 DNA: TGTGCCAGCAGCTTACGGCAGGGGAGTTTAGGGCGACAAGATACGCAGTATTTT. It is translated as CASSLRQGSLGRQDTQYF.

This chain connects TRBV19 to TRBJ2-1; TRBD2 aligns across 7 bases. This CDR3 is built from 15 residues. The germline CDR1 and CDR2 sequences are LNHDA and SQIVND (reference sequence). The V segment lost 7 bases and the J segment 2 bases; nucleotides outside the gene matches: 8. The CDR3 here is CASTGGPSPYNEQFF. The CDR3 nucleotides are TGTGCCAGTACGGGGGGACCTAGCCCCTACAATGAGCAGTTCTTC.

The chain employs TRBV27 and TRBJ1-3; D gene unclear. Germline V CDR1 and CDR2: MNHEY, SMNVEV (reference sequence). The CDR3 loop spans 15 amino acids. V dropped 0 bases and J dropped 0 bases, with 6 bases sitting between them. CDR3 residues: CASSLSIGSGNTIYF. In nucleotides, the CDR3 is TGTGCCAGCAGTTTATCGATAGGCTCTGGAAACACCATATATTTT.

This clone was seen a handful of times. The gene calls are TRBV29-1 and TRBJ2-1; no definite D call. Germline CDR1 reads SQVTM; CDR2 reads ANQGSEA. This CDR3 spans 13 amino acids. V was trimmed by 4 bases and J by 7 bases, leaving 14 bases between them. DNA for the CDR3: TGCAGCGTTGCAGCCGTTATCGGGAATGAGCAGTTCTTC. Translation: CSVAAVIGNEQFF.

A word on this clone: This specimen includes other DNA sequences encoding the same CDR3. The chain joins TRBV27 to TRBJ1-1; a possible D gene is TRBD1 (5 bases). The V gene lost 5 bases and the J gene lost 5 bases, with 9 bases spanning the gap. Germline V gene lookup returns CDR1 MNHEY and CDR2 SMNVEV (reference sequence). The CDR3 is 12 amino acids. The CDR3 sequence: CASSPRGTEAFF. The CDR3 coding sequence is TGTGCCAGCAGTCCACGGGGGACTGAAGCTTTCTTT.

The rearrangement uses TRBV7-9 and TRBJ2-1; D call uncertain. This CDR3 is built from 14 residues. Trimming removed 5 bases at V and 4 bases at J, with 12 bases between. Germline assignment: CDR1 SEHNR and CDR2 FQNEAQ (reference sequence). CDR3 region: CASSDPIRYNEQFF. CDR3 DNA sequence: TGTGCCAGCAGCGACCCGATTCGATACAATGAGCAGTTCTTC.

This clone occurred once. The junction departs from the called germline gene at one end, perhaps through a read error. The gene calls are TRBV4-1 and TRBJ2-1; D gene uncertain. Per germline, CDR1 MGHRA and CDR2 YSYEKL. The CDR3 runs to 15 residues. CDR3 DNA sequence: TGCGCCAGCAGCCAAGATTTGAACTCCCACAATGAGCAGTTCTTC. Protein: CASSQDLNSHNEQFF.

On this clone itself: Other DNA sequences from this sample encode an identical CDR3 as well. The chain uses TRBV11-2 and TRBJ2-7; D tentatively fits TRBD1 or TRBD2 (5 bases each). The CDR3 length is 15 residues. Trimming took off 3 bases at V and 4 bases at J, with 16 bases between the two ends. Per germline, CDR1 SGHAT and CDR2 FQNNGV. The CDR3 is CASSFGAGSYYEQYF. The CDR3 DNA follows: TGTGCCAGCAGCTTTGGGGCAGGGAGTTATTACGAGCAGTACTTC.

The CDR3 loop is CASSPRWASETGELFF. The DNA of the CDR3 is TGTGCCAGCAGCCCACGTTGGGCTAGCGAAACCGGGGAGCTGTTTTTT. The rearrangement links TRBV7-2 to TRBJ2-2; possibly TRBD2 for D (6 bases). The CDR3 loop spans 16 amino acids. Germline CDR1 reads SGHTA; CDR2 reads FQGNSA. V lost 5 bases and J lost 5, with 18 bases in between.

In this sample, this clone turned up once. V and J are TRBV14 and TRBJ2-1; the match to TRBD2 covers 11 bases. The ends lost 2 bases at V and 1 base at J; junction bases unmatched: 10. This CDR3 contains 19 residues. CDR1 is SGHDN, CDR2 FVKESK, per germline. The DNA for the CDR3 is TGTGCCAGCAGCCAAAGTGAGACTAGCGGGAAAGGGTCCTACAATGAGCAGTTCTTC. Encoded protein: CASSQSETSGKGSYNEQFF. Filled out from reference TRBV14 and TRBJ2-1, the complete variable domain reads EAGVTQFPSHSVIEKGQTVTLRCDPISGHDNLYWYRRVMGKEIKFLLHFVKESKQDESGMPNNRFLAERTGGTYSTLKVQPAELEDSGVYFCASSQSETSGKGSYNEQFFGPGTRLTVL.

The chain joins TRBV7-9 to TRBJ2-7; D possibly matches TRBD1 or TRBD2 (6 bases each). The germline CDR1 and CDR2 sequences are SEHNR and FQNEAQ (reference sequence). V lost 8 bases, J lost 4 bases, and 15 bases lay in between. This CDR3 region has 13 residues. CDR3 sequence (DNA): TGTGCCAGCCGAAGGGGGGATTCGTACGAGCAGTACTTC. It specifies CASRRGDSYEQYF.

As concerns this clone: This same CDR3 is encoded by further DNA sequences in the sample. The V gene is TRBV18, the J gene TRBJ2-7, with 8 nucleotides matching TRBD1. The CDR3 contains 14 residues. The V gene's germline CDR1 is KGHSH and CDR2 LQKENI. After removal of 3 bases from V and 1 base from J, the junction contained 2 bases not matched to a gene. CDR3 nucleotides: TGTGCCAGCTCACCGGGGACAGGTTCCTACGAGCAGTACTTC. Its translation: CASSPGTGSYEQYF.

The rearrangement uses TRBV27 and TRBJ2-1, with a tentative D call TRBD2 (6 bases). The V and J ends lost 6 bases and 4 bases respectively, with 16 bases between them. The length of the CDR3 is 15 residues. Per germline, CDR1 MNHEY and CDR2 SMNVEV (reference sequence). This chain's CDR3 is CASRWAGRYYNEQFF. In DNA, the CDR3 is TGTGCCAGCAGATGGGCGGGAAGGTATTACAATGAGCAGTTCTTC.

The chain carries TRBV7-9 and TRBJ2-1; D is unclear. Per the germline V gene, CDR1 is SEHNR and CDR2 is FQNEAQ (reference sequence). This CDR3 region has 9 residues. CDR3 sequence (DNA): TGTCTGACCTCAAATGAGCAGTTCTTC. Translated, it gives CLTSNEQFF.

V is TRBV28 and J is TRBJ2-3; 8 bases match TRBD2. The junction had 14 bases not matched to a gene; V was cut back by 4 bases and J by 8 bases. CDR3 length equals 16 residues. Germline V gene data show CDR1 as MDHEN and CDR2 as SYDVKM. The CDR3 spells CASSYPGLGRDFTQYF. For the CDR3, the DNA is TGTGCCAGCAGTTACCCGGGACTAGGAAGGGACTTTACGCAGTATTTT.

CDR3 nucleotide sequence: TGTGCCAGCAACCTAGCGGGAGGGCCTAATGAGCAGTTCTTC. Translated: CASNLAGGPNEQFF. The V call is TRBV11-2, the J call TRBJ2-1; 12 positions match TRBD2. The ends lost 7 bases at V and 7 bases at J; junction bases unmatched: 5. The germline CDR1 and CDR2 sequences are SGHAT and FQNNGV. The CDR3 length is 14 residues. The entire variable domain, with the rest obtained from reference TRBV11-2 and TRBJ2-1, is as follows: EAGVAQSPRYKIIEKRQSVAFWCNPISGHATLYWYQQILGQGPKLLIQFQNNGVVDDSQLPKDRFSAERLKGVDSTLKIQPAKLEDSAVYLCASNLAGGPNEQFFGPGTRLTVL.

The chain carries TRBV27 and TRBJ2-3, with D possibly TRBD1 on 5 matching bases. Germline CDR1 reads MNHEY; CDR2 reads SMNVEV (reference sequence). The V end was cut by 5 bases, the J end by 4 bases, with 25 bases between. The CDR3 covers 18 residues. This CDR3 reads CASSPFSYRTPRADTQYF. The CDR3 DNA is TGTGCCAGCAGTCCGTTTTCTTACCGGACCCCCAGGGCAGATACGCAGTATTTT.

Worth noting for this clone: At the DNA level, this CDR3 is encoded by other sequences in the same sample as well. This chain uses TRBV27 with TRBJ1-2; 8 bases align to TRBD1. V dropped 5 bases and J dropped 11; count of bases not matched to a gene: 10. Germline V gives CDR1 MNHEY, CDR2 SMNVEV (reference sequence). This CDR3 spans 13 amino acids. CDR3 sequence reads: CASSPGTGISYTF. CDR3 sequence (DNA): TGTGCCAGCAGTCCCGGGACAGGTATTAGTTACACCTTC.

V usage is TRBV28 and J usage is TRBJ1-1; possible D gene TRBD1, 5 bases. CDR3 length: 17 amino acids. Trimming removed 5 bases at V and 7 bases at J, with 26 bases between. Germline CDR1 reads MDHEN; CDR2 reads SYDVKM. The CDR3, as DNA: TGTGCCAGCAGTGTTACTGGGGCGCGGGGACGATTACGTGAAGCTTTCTTT. Translating gives CASSVTGARGRLREAFF.

CDR3 sequence (DNA): TGCAGCGTTATGGGACTAGCGGAGGGGGTATCCTACGAGCAGTACTTC. Encoded protein: CSVMGLAEGVSYEQYF. The rearrangement links TRBV29-1 to TRBJ2-7; TRBD2 aligns across 11 bases. The CDR3 totals 16 residues. The J segment lost 1 base and the V segment lost 5 bases, leaving 10 bases of the junction unmatched. CDR1 is SQVTM and CDR2 is ANQGSEA in the germline V gene.

The rearrangement joins TRBV5-1 to TRBJ2-2, with D uncertain. The CDR3 contains 16 residues. Trimming stripped 0 bases from V and 0 bases from J, with 9 bases between. The germline gives CDR1 SGHRS, CDR2 YFSETQ. The CDR3 region is CASSLGANSNTGELFF. CDR3 nucleotides: TGCGCCAGCAGCTTGGGGGCCAACTCGAACACCGGGGAGCTGTTTTTT.

The J gene is TRBJ2-5, the V gene TRBV5-8; D uncertain. Per the germline V gene, CDR1 is SGHTS and CDR2 is YDEGEE. There are 15 residues in the CDR3. Between the trimmed V and J ends, which lost 0 bases and 1 base, there was a span of 10 bases. The DNA of the CDR3 is TGTGCCAGCAGCTTGGGGGCGGCAGCCCAAGAGACCCAGTACTTC. It specifies CASSLGAAAQETQYF.

CDR3 bases: TGTGCCAGTAGCCTCGGAGGGACATCGTACAATGAGCAGTTCTTC. Amino acid sequence: CASSLGGTSYNEQFF. This sequence joins TRBV19 and TRBJ2-1; D possibly uses TRBD1 or TRBD2 (6 bases each). The length of the CDR3 is 15 residues. Per germline, CDR1 LNHDA and CDR2 SQIVND (reference sequence). Trimming stripped 6 bases from V and 4 bases from J, with 16 bases between.

This chain connects TRBV30 to TRBJ2-7; the D gene could be TRBD1 or TRBD2 (6 bases each). CDR1 is GTSNPN and CDR2 is SVGIG in the germline V gene (reference sequence). The CDR3 consists of 14 residues. This chain's CDR3 is CAFAGGFSVYEQYF. DNA of the CDR3: TGTGCTTTTGCCGGGGGCTTTTCTGTCTACGAGCAGTACTTC.

The chain uses TRBV5-1 and TRBJ2-7; 7 nucleotides line up with TRBD1. Germline CDR1 reads SGHRS; CDR2 reads YFSETQ. The CDR3 contains 15 residues. J lost 3 bases, V lost 1 base, and 7 bases had no gene match. In DNA form, the CDR3 reads TGCGCCAGCAGCTTGATATGGGACAGAGGCTACGAGCAGTACTTC. It specifies CASSLIWDRGYEQYF.

To note about this clone: The sample contains more than one DNA sequence encoding this CDR3. This chain links TRBV6-5 with TRBJ2-2; D is unresolved. Germline CDR1 MNHEY, CDR2 SVGAGI. Trimming shortened V by 0 bases and J by 1 base, and 3 bases separated the two germline ends. The CDR3 is made up of 14 amino acids. The CDR3 DNA reads TGTGCCAGCAGTTACTCTATGAACACCGGGGAGCTGTTTTTT. It translates to CASSYSMNTGELFF.

The J gene is TRBJ2-5, the V gene TRBV29-1, with no clear D. CDR1 and CDR2 (germline): SQVTM, ANQGSEA. With 6 bases removed from V and 1 base from J, the gap between germline ends came to 3 bases. This CDR3 is 10 amino acids long. The CDR3 region is CSVIQETQYF. CDR3 coding DNA: TGCAGCGTGATCCAAGAGACCCAGTACTTC.